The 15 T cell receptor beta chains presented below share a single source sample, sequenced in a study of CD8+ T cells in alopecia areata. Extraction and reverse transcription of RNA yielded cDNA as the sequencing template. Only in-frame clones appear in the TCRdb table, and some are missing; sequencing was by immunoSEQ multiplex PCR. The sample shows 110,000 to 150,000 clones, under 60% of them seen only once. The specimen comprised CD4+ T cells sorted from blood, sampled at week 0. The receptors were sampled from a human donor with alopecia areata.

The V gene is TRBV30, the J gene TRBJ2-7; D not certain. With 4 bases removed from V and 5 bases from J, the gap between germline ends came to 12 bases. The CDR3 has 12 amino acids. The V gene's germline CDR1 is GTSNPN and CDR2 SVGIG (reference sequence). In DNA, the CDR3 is TGTGCCTGGATAAGTGGGGTTAACGAGCAGTACTTC. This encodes CAWISGVNEQYF.

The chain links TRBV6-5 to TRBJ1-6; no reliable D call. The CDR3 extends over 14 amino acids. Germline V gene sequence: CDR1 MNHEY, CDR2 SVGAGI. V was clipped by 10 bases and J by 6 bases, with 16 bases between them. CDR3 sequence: CAIASRPFNSPLHF. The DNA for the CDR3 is TGTGCCATAGCGAGTCGGCCCTTTAATTCACCCCTCCACTTT.

The CDR3 loop reads CASSDQGEGGYTF. The CDR3 DNA sequence: TGTGCCAGCAGTGACCAGGGGGAAGGAGGCTACACCTTC. The chain uses TRBV2 and TRBJ1-2, with 7 bases matching TRBD1. After removal of 3 bases from V and 8 bases from J, the junction contained 6 bases not matched to a gene. Germline values: CDR1 SNHLY, CDR2 FYNNEI. This CDR3 contains 13 residues.

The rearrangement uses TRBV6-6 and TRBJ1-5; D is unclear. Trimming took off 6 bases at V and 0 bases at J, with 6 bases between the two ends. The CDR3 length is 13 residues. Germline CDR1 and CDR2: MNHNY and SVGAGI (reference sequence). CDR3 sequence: CASRTYSNQPQHF. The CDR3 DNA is TGTGCCAGCAGGACTTATAGCAATCAGCCCCAGCATTTT.

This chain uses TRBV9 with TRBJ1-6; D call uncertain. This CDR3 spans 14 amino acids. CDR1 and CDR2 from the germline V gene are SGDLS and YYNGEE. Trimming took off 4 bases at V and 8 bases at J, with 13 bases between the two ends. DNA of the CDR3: TGTGCCAGCAGCAGCATGGTGACGGATTCACCCCTCCACTTT. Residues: CASSSMVTDSPLHF. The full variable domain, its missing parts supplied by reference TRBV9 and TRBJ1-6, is DSGVTQTPKHLITATGQRVTLRCSPRSGDLSVYWYQQSLDQGLQFLIQYYNGEERAKGNILERFSAQQFPDLHSELNLSSLELGDSALYFCASSSMVTDSPLHFGNGTRLTVT.

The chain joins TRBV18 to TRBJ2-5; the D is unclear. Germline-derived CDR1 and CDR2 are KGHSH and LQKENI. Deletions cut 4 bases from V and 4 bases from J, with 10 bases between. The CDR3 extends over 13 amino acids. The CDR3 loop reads CASSQGSGETQYF. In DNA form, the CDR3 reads TGTGCCAGCTCACAGGGATCGGGAGAGACCCAGTACTTC. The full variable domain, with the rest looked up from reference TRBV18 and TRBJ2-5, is NAGVMQNPRHLVRRRGQEARLRCSPMKGHSHVYWYRQLPEEGLKFMVYLQKENIIDESGMPKERFSAEFPKEGPSILRIQQVVRGDSAAYFCASSQGSGETQYFGPGTRLLVL.

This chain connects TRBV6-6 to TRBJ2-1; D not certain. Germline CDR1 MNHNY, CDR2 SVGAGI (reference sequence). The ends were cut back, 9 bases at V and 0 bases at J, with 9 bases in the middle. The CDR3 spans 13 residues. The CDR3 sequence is CASKESSYNEQFF. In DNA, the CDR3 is TGTGCCAGTAAGGAGAGCTCCTACAATGAGCAGTTCTTC.

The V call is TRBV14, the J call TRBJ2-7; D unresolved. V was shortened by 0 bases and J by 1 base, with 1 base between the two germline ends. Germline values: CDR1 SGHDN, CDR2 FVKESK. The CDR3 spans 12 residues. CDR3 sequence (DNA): TGTGCCAGCAGCCAAGATTCCTACGAGCAGTACTTC. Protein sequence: CASSQDSYEQYF.

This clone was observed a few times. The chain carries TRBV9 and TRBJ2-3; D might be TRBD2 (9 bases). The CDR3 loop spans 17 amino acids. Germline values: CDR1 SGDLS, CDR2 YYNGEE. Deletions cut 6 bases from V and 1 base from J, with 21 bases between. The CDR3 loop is CASKQGASGAGTDTQYF. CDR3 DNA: TGTGCCAGCAAGCAGGGGGCTAGCGGGGCTGGCACAGATACGCAGTATTTT.

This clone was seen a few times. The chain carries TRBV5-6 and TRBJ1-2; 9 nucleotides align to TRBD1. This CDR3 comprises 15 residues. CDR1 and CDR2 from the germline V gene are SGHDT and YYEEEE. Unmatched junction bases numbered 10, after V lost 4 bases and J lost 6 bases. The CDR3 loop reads CASSPRTGVFHGYTF. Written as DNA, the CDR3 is TGTGCCAGCAGCCCTCGGACAGGGGTCTTTCATGGCTACACCTTC. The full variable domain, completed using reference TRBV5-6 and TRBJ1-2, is DAGVTQSPTHLIKTRGQQVTLRCSPKSGHDTVSWYQQALGQGPQFIFQYYEEEERQRGNFPDRFSGHQFPNYSSELNVNALLLGDSALYLCASSPRTGVFHGYTFGSGTRLTVV.

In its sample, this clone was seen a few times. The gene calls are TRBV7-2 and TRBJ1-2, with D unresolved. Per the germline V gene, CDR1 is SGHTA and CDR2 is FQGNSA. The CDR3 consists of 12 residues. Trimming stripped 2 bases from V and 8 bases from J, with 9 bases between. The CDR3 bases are TGTGCCAGCAGCTTATTGGAGGGCGGCTACACCTTC. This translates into CASSLLEGGYTF.

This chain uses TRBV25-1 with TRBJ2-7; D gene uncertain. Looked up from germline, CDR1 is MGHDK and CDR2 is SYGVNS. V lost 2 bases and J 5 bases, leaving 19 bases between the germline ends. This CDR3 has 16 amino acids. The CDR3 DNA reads TGTGCCAGCAGTGAAACCCCCAGGACCCCCGGTGACGAGCAGTACTTC. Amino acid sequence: CASSETPRTPGDEQYF.

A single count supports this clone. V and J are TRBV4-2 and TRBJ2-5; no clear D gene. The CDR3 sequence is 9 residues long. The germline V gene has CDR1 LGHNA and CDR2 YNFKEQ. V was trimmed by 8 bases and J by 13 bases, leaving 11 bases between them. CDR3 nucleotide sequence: TGTGCCAGCTCCCCCCCGTGGTACTTC. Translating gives CASSPPWYF.

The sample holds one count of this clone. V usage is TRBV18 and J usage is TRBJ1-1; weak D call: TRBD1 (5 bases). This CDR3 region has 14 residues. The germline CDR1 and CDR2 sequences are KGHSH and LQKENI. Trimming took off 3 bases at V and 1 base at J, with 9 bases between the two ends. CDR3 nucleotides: TGTGCCAGCTCACCTCGTGGGGGGAACACTGAAGCTTTCTTT. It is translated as CASSPRGGNTEAFF.

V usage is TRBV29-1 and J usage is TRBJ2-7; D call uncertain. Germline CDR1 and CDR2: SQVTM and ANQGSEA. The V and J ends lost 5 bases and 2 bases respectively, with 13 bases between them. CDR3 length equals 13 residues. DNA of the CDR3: TGCAGCGTTAGAAGCCGACTGACCTACGAGCAGTACTTC. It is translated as CSVRSRLTYEQYF.